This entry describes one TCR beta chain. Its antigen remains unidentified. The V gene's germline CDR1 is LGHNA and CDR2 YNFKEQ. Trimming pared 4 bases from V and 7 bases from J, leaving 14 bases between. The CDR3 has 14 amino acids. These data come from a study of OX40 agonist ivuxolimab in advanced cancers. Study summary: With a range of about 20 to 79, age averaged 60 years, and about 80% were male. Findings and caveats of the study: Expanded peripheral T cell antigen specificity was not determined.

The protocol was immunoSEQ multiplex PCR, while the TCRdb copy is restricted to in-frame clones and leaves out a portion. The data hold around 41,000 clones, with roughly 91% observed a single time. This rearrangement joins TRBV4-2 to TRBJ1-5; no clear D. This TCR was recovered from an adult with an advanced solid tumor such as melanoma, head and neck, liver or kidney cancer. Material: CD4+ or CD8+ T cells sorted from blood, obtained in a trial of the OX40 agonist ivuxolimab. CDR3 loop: CASSPPRVKQPQHF. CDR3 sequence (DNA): TGTGCCAGCAGCCCACCGAGGGTAAAACAGCCCCAGCATTTT.